The sequence of this T cell receptor beta chain was determined in a study of OX40 agonist ivuxolimab in advanced cancers. Study-level background: The mean age was approximately 60 years, ranging from 23 to 79, with under 90% of participants male. Partial responses were observed in three patients, of whom one had hepatocellular carcinoma and two had cutaneous melanoma.

Method: immunoSEQ multiplex PCR; TCRdb's copy keeps in-frame clones and lacks some. Of approximately 80,000 clones listed, about 90% are singletons. The CDR3 is made up of 14 amino acids. The V and J ends lost 10 bases and 6 bases, in that order; junction bases with no gene match: 9. In germline, CDR1 is ENHRY, CDR2 SYGVKD. This material consisted of CD4+ or CD8+ T cells sorted from blood, taken in a trial of the OX40 agonist ivuxolimab. The gene calls are TRBV10-3 and TRBJ2-1, with 10 bases fitting TRBD2. The source of this sequence is an adult with an advanced solid tumor such as melanoma, head and neck, liver or kidney cancer. For the CDR3, the DNA is TGTGCCACCGCAACTAGCGGGGCTGGCAATGAGCAGTTCTTC. It encodes CATATSGAGNEQFF.